This T cell receptor (beta chain) derives from a study of T cell responses to AZD1222 COVID-19 vaccine. Study observations and caveats: Clonal diversity may have been underestimated, and the donors were mostly white British, with more females than males.

Germline loops: CDR1 SGHRS, CDR2 YFSETQ. V gave up 0 bases and J gave up 6 bases, with 9 bases separating them. This CDR3 spans 14 amino acids. Assay: immunoSEQ multiplex PCR; the TCRdb copy retains only in-frame clones and omits some. This sample yields roughly 82,000 clones, of which 85% are seen a single time; about 13% belongs to the top ten. Turning to this clone: Its specificity is unknown.

Sample: peripheral blood, taken on day 0 of AZD1222 vaccination. The chain is built from TRBV5-1 and TRBJ2-2; D might be TRBD2 (5 bases). The clonotype comes from an adult in good health. As DNA, the CDR3 is TGCGCCAGCAGCTTGGGAGGGTTGGCCGGGGAGCTGTTTTTT. Its protein product is CASSLGGLAGELFF.